Listed below are T cell receptor beta chains from one sample, sequenced in a study of T-cell reconstitution after alpha-beta-depleted transplantation in children. From the PCR reads, TCRdb called clonotypes with MiXCR, one entry per CDR3 protein. The sample records about 610,000 distinct CDR3 sequences, about 10% being singletons. The sample here was PBMCs from the stem cell graft donor, taken from the stem cell graft. The origin of the receptors is a human donor who donated a stem cell graft to a child with acute myeloid leukemia. Both conserved end residues are part of each CDR3. Fields, in order: J gene, clone size, D gene, V gene, CDR3 DNA, CDR3 protein. D genes are given only for firm matches. Only some rows state a clone size, as once, few, many or a class for expanded clones.

j_call: TRBJ2-1; clone_size: few; d_call: TRBD2; v_call: TRBV4-3; cdr3_nt: TGCGCCAGCAGCCACGGACTAGCGGGAGACCCGTTCTTC; cdr3_aa: CASSHGLAGDPFF
j_call: TRBJ1-1; clone_size: -; d_call: -; v_call: TRBV6-1; cdr3_nt: TGTGCCAGCAGTGCACAGGCGACTTACGCTGAAGCTTTCTTT; cdr3_aa: CASSAQATYAEAFF
j_call: TRBJ2-3; clone_size: many; d_call: TRBD1; v_call: TRBV12-3/TRBV12-4; cdr3_nt: TGTGCCAGCAGTCCCCCCCAGGGGGCGGATACGCAGTATTTT; cdr3_aa: CASSPPQGADTQYF
j_call: TRBJ1-3; clone_size: -; d_call: -; v_call: TRBV4-2; cdr3_nt: TGTGCCAGCAGCCAAGAATCACTCGGGGCCCAGGGGCCTGGAAACACCATATATTTT; cdr3_aa: CASSQESLGAQGPGNTIYF
j_call: TRBJ1-2; clone_size: many; d_call: -; v_call: TRBV6-1; cdr3_nt: TGTGCCAGCAGTGTTCCAGGGACCTATGGCTACACCTTC; cdr3_aa: CASSVPGTYGYTF
j_call: TRBJ2-1; clone_size: many; d_call: TRBD2; v_call: TRBV6-2/TRBV6-3; cdr3_nt: TGTGCCAGCAGTTCCCCCGGGACTAGGGGCTACAATGAGCAGTTCTTC; cdr3_aa: CASSSPGTRGYNEQFF
j_call: TRBJ2-1; clone_size: many; d_call: TRBD2; v_call: TRBV29-1; cdr3_nt: TGCAGCGTTGGGACTAGCGAGATCAATGAGCAGTTCTTC; cdr3_aa: CSVGTSEINEQFF
j_call: TRBJ2-4; clone_size: many; d_call: -; v_call: TRBV20-1; cdr3_nt: TGCAGTGCTAGGAATTTGGGGACCCTAGCCAAAAACATTCAGTACTTC; cdr3_aa: CSARNLGTLAKNIQYF
j_call: TRBJ2-7; clone_size: many; d_call: -; v_call: TRBV4-2; cdr3_nt: TGTGCCAGCAGCCAAGATTGGGCAGGGTTCAACGAGCAGTACTTC; cdr3_aa: CASSQDWAGFNEQYF
j_call: TRBJ1-1; clone_size: many; d_call: TRBD1; v_call: TRBV5-1; cdr3_nt: TGCGCCAGCAGCTTTCGGACAGGGGGTATCACTGAAGCTTTCTTT; cdr3_aa: CASSFRTGGITEAFF
j_call: TRBJ2-5; clone_size: few; d_call: -; v_call: TRBV7-6; cdr3_nt: TGTGCCAGCAGCTTAGAGGGTTCACGACCGGGGACCCAGTACTTC; cdr3_aa: CASSLEGSRPGTQYF
j_call: TRBJ2-1; clone_size: few; d_call: TRBD2; v_call: TRBV2; cdr3_nt: TGTGCCAGCAGAGCCACTAGCGTGGGTGAGCAGTTCTTC; cdr3_aa: CASRATSVGEQFF
j_call: TRBJ2-7; clone_size: few; d_call: TRBD1; v_call: TRBV29-1; cdr3_nt: TGCAGCGTAAGGACAGGGGAGGCTTTTAAGCAGTACTTC; cdr3_aa: CSVRTGEAFKQYF
j_call: TRBJ2-2; clone_size: -; d_call: TRBD2; v_call: TRBV11-2; cdr3_nt: TGTGCCAGCAGCTTAAACGGGAACCTAGCGGGAGTAGCCGGGGAGCTGTTTTTT; cdr3_aa: CASSLNGNLAGVAGELFF
j_call: TRBJ2-7; clone_size: many; d_call: -; v_call: TRBV20-1; cdr3_nt: TGCAGTGCTAACCTAGCTTTGTCGGTTAGAATCGACGAGCAGTACTTC; cdr3_aa: CSANLALSVRIDEQYF
j_call: TRBJ1-4; clone_size: few; d_call: TRBD1; v_call: TRBV12-3/TRBV12-4; cdr3_nt: TGTGCCAGCAGCCCGACAGGGGCAGGTGAAAAACTGTTTTTT; cdr3_aa: CASSPTGAGEKLFF
j_call: TRBJ2-2; clone_size: few; d_call: -; v_call: TRBV12-3/TRBV12-4; cdr3_nt: TGTGCCAGCAGCATCCCTCCGTCCGGGGAGCTGTTTTTT; cdr3_aa: CASSIPPSGELFF
j_call: TRBJ1-1; clone_size: few; d_call: -; v_call: TRBV4-2; cdr3_nt: TGTGCCAGCAGCCAAGACGTGGAAGGGACGTACACTGAAGCTTTCTTT; cdr3_aa: CASSQDVEGTYTEAFF
j_call: TRBJ2-1; clone_size: few; d_call: -; v_call: TRBV4-3; cdr3_nt: TGCGCCAGCACCCGGGCGAGCGGAGACAATGAGCAGTTCTTC; cdr3_aa: CASTRASGDNEQFF
j_call: TRBJ2-5; clone_size: -; d_call: -; v_call: TRBV27; cdr3_nt: TGTGCCAGCAGGAGACCTCCAGAAGAGACCCAGTACTTC; cdr3_aa: CASRRPPEETQYF
j_call: TRBJ2-3; clone_size: -; d_call: TRBD2; v_call: TRBV12-3/TRBV12-4; cdr3_nt: TGTGCCAGCAGTTTCCTAGCGGGAGTGTTAACAGATACGCAGTATTTT; cdr3_aa: CASSFLAGVLTDTQYF
j_call: TRBJ2-3; clone_size: few; d_call: TRBD1; v_call: TRBV29-1; cdr3_nt: TGCAGCGTCGGCCCCGGGACAGGGGGGACAGATACGCAGTATTTT; cdr3_aa: CSVGPGTGGTDTQYF